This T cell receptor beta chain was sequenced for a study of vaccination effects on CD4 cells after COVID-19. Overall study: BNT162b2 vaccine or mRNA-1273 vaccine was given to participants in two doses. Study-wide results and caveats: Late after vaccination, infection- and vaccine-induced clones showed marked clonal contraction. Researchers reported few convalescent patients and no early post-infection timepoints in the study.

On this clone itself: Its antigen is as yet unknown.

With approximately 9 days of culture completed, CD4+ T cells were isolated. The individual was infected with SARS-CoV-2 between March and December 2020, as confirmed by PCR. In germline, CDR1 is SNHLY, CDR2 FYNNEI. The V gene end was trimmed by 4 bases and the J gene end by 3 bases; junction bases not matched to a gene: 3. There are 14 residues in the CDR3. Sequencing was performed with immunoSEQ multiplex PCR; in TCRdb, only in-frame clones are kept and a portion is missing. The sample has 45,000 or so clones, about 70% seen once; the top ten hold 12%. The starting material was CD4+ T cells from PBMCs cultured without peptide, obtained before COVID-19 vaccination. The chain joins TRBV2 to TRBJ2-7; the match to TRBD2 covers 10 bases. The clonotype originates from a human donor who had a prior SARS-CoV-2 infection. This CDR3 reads CASSGLAGVYEQYF. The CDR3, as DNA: TGTGCCAGCAGTGGCCTAGCGGGGGTCTACGAGCAGTACTTC.